This T cell receptor beta chain was sequenced in a study of blood T cells in healthy people across ages. Germline CDR1 and CDR2: ENHRY and SYGVKD. The CDR3 loop spans 13 amino acids. V was shortened by 3 bases and J by 3 bases, with 9 bases between the two germline ends. Next came a second PCR, run for about 6 to 11 cycles, which used a sample-barcoded 5' primer along with a J-beta primer mix. TCRdb reprocessed the 5' RACE reads via MiXCR and lists one record per CDR3 protein. Of some 1.6 million distinct CDR3 sequences listed, about 35% were seen once; the top ten hold approximately 10%. This clonotype was seen a few times.

What was sequenced was blood. This TCR derives from a woman aged 30 to 39 in good health. The rearrangement joins TRBV10-3 to TRBJ2-7; perhaps TRBD2 as D (5 bases). CDR3 sequence (DNA): TGTGCCATCAGTGACCCCACTAGCTACGAGCAGTACTTC. Its protein is CAISDPTSYEQYF.